This T cell receptor beta chain was identified during a study of shared clonotypes between healthy human individuals. Study-level points and caveats: Naive CD4 clonotypes were shared across a handful of donors at roughly 5%. Rarefaction showed that sequencing of sorted subsets was incomplete (despite large depth). What limited the represented genetic and exposure-history diversity was the small number of donors.

As for this clone: Its antigen is not known.

Methods used by the authors: ImmunoSEQ junction-only sequences lacked quality scores, so their filtering differed. Method: immunoSEQ multiplex PCR; TCRdb's copy keeps in-frame clones and lacks some. Clonal size and the V and J genes are those of that table, whereas D and trimming came from the DNA. The table has 2 million to 2.5 million clones, 90% to 96% seen once. V lost 6 bases to trimming and J lost 2 bases, with 13 bases between them. CDR3 length equals 14 residues. Germline V gene data show CDR1 as MNHEY and CDR2 as SMNVEV (reference sequence). The sample consisted of naive CD4+ T cells sorted from blood. Subset indicated: CD45RA+ positively selected. The sequence came from a man in his late teens or twenties in good health. The chain is built from TRBV27 and TRBJ1-2; D perhaps matches TRBD1 (5 bases). The CDR3, as DNA: TGTGCCAGCAGCGCGCTTGGGGCAAACTATGGCTACACCTTC. It translates to CASSALGANYGYTF.